This T cell receptor (beta chain) is from a study of T-cell memory formation after mild COVID-19. TCRdb used MiXCR to reprocess the 5' RACE reads, holding one entry per CDR3 protein. The sample records 35,000 to 45,000 distinct CDR3 sequences, less than 7.5% being singletons. On this clonotype: Its antigen is currently unknown.

Study findings and constraints: There was a balanced CD4/CD8 profile in clones contracting day 15 to 85, and later expanders leaned CD4+.

Sample: PBMCs or a T cell subset sorted from them (not recorded which). This clonotype originated in a man aged 18 to 35 who had mild COVID-19 (a few samples of this study predate the infection). Cell type and time point are not known.

CDR3 in amino acids: CASSRDRGWETQYF. In nucleotides, the CDR3 is TGTGCCAGCAGCCGGGACAGGGGTTGGGAGACCCAGTACTTC. The V and J genes are TRBV7-2 and TRBJ2-5, with 10 bases matching TRBD1. Germline CDR1 is SGHTA and CDR2 is FQGNSA. The length of the CDR3 is 14 residues. Trimming at V came to 5 bases and at J to 5 bases, leaving 5 bases not matched to a gene.